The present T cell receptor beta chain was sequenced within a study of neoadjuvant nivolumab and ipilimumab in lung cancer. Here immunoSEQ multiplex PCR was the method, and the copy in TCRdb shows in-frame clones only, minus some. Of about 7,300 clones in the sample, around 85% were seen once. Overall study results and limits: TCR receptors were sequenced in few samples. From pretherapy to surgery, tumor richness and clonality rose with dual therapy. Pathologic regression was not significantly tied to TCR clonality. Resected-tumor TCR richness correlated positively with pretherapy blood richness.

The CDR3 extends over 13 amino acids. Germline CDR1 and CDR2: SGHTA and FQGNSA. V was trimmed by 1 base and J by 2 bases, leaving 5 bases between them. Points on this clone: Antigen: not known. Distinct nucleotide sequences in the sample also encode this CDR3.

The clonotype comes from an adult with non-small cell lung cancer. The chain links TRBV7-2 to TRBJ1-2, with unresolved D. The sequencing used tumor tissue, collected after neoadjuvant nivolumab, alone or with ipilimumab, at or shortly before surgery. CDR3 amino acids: CASSLGQNYGYTF. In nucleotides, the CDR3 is TGTGCCAGCAGCTTAGGCCAGAACTATGGCTACACCTTC.